This T cell receptor beta chain came from a study of T cell repertoires in cytomegalovirus infection. Turning to the study itself: Public TCR beta signature analysis indicated the presence of both CMV infection and matching HLA type.

TCRdb redid the calling of the reads with MiXCR, one entry per CDR3 protein. The sample includes 630,000 or so distinct CDR3 sequences, approximately 24% of them seen just once. The CDR3 has 13 amino acids. Trimming shortened V by 6 bases and J by 0 bases, and 11 bases separated the two germline ends. Looked up from germline, CDR1 is SQVTM and CDR2 is ANQGSEA. This clonotype was observed a handful of times. This rearrangement joins TRBV29-1 to TRBJ1-1; D not resolved. The sequencing input was CD8+ T cells from PBMCs. The receptor comes from a human donor in good health (CMV status not recorded). Some clones in this sample may be carry-over from other donors' samples. The CDR3 DNA sequence: TGCAGCGTACGACCTGATTTGAACACTGAAGCTTTCTTT. Translating it yields CSVRPDLNTEAFF.